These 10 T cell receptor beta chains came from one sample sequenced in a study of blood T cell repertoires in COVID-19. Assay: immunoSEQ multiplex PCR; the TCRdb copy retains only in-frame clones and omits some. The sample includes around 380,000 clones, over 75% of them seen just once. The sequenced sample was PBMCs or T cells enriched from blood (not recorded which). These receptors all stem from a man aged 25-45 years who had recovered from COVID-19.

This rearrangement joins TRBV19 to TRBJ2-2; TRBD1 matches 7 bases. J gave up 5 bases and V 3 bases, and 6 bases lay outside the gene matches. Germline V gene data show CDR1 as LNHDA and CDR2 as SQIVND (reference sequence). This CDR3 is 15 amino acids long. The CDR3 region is CASSILQQGTGELFF. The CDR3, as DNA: TGTGCCAGTAGTATCCTCCAACAGGGGACCGGGGAGCTGTTTTTT.

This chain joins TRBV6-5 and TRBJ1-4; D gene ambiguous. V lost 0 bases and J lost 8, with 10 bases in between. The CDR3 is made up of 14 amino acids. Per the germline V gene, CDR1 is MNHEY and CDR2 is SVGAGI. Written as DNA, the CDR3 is TGTGCCAGCAGTTACTCGAGGGTTGGGGAAAAACTGTTTTTT. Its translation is CASSYSRVGEKLFF.

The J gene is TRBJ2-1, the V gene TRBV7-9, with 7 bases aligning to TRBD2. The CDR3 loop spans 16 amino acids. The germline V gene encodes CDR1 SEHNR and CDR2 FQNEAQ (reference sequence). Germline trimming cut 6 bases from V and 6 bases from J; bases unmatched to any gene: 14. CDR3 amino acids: CASRSPGGGDGNEQFF. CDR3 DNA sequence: TGTGCCAGCAGGTCTCCGGGGGGAGGGGACGGCAATGAGCAGTTCTTC.

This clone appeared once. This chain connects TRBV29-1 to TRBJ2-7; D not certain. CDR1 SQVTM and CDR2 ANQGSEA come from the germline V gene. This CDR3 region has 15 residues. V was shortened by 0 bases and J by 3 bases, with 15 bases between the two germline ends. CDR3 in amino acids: CSVEDRDLGIYEQYF. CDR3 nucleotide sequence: TGCAGCGTTGAAGATCGTGACTTGGGTATCTACGAGCAGTACTTC.

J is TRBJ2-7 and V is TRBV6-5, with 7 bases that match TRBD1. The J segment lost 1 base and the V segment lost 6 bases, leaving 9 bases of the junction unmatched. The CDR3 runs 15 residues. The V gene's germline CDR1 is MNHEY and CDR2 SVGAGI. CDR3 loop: CASRSQGVGSYEQYF. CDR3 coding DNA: TGTGCCAGCAGGTCTCAGGGGGTAGGTTCCTACGAGCAGTACTTC.

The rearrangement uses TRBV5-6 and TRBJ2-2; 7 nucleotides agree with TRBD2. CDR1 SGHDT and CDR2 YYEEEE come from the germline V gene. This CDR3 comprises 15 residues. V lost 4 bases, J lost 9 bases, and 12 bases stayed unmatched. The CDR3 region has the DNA TGTGCCAGCAGCCCCGGATGGGGGGGAGGAAGGGAGCTGTTTTTT. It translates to CASSPGWGGGRELFF.

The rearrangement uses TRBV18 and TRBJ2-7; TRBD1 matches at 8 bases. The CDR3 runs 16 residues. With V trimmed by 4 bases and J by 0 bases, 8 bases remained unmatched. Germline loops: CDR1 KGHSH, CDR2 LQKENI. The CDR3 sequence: CASSLGQGRISYEQYF. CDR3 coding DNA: TGTGCCAGCTCACTCGGACAGGGCCGAATCTCCTACGAGCAGTACTTC.

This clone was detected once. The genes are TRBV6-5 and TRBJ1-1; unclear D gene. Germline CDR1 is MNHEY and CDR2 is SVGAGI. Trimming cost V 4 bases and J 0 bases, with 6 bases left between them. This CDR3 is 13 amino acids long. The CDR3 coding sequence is TGTGCCAGCAGTTCTAATATGAACACTGAAGCTTTCTTT. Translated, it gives CASSSNMNTEAFF.

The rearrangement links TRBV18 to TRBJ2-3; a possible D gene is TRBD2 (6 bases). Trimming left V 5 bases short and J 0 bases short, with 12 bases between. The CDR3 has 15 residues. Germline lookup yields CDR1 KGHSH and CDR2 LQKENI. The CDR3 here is CASSFAGTSTDTQYF. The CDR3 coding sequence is TGTGCCAGCTCATTTGCCGGGACTAGCACAGATACGCAGTATTTT.

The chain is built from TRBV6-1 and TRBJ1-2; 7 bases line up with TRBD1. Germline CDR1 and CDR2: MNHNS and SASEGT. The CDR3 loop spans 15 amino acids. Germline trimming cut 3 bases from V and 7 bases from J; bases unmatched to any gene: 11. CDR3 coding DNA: TGTGCCAGCAGTGAGGGGGACAGCCGTTCGCGTGGCTACACCTTC. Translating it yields CASSEGDSRSRGYTF.